These T cell receptor beta chains were read from a single sample in a study of Graves' ophthalmopathy and Graves' hyperthyroidism. TCRdb re-called the multiplex PCR reads with MiXCR, one entry per CDR3 protein. The profile shows 210,000 or so distinct CDR3 sequences, less than 30% of them singletons. The sequenced material came from peripheral blood. Receptors were obtained from a man over 45 with Graves' ophthalmopathy. The CDR3 runs from the conserved cysteine through the conserved F or W. A D gene is named only where the DNA matches it firmly. The listing skips clone size in some rows; elsewhere it reads once, few, many or a size class.

abundance: -
d_gene: -
j_gene: TRBJ1-2
v_gene: TRBV12-3/TRBV12-4
CDR3aa: CASSSGEANYGYTF
CDR3nt: TGTGCCAGCAGTTCCGGGGAGGCTAACTATGGCTACACCTTC

abundance: many
d_gene: -
j_gene: TRBJ2-7
v_gene: TRBV27
CDR3aa: CASSFSSSYYEQYF
CDR3nt: TGTGCCAGCAGTTTCTCTAGCAGCTACTACGAGCAGTACTTC

abundance: many
d_gene: -
j_gene: TRBJ2-5
v_gene: TRBV4-2
CDR3aa: CASSGRGGETQYF
CDR3nt: TGTGCCAGCAGCGGCAGGGGAGGAGAGACCCAGTACTTC

abundance: many
d_gene: -
j_gene: TRBJ1-1
v_gene: TRBV20-1
CDR3aa: CSASGNTEAFF
CDR3nt: TGCAGTGCTAGCGGGAACACTGAAGCTTTCTTT

abundance: many
d_gene: TRBD1
j_gene: TRBJ2-5
v_gene: TRBV27
CDR3aa: CASSIRQGFETQYF
CDR3nt: TGTGCCAGCAGTATTCGACAGGGGTTCGAGACCCAGTACTTC

abundance: -
d_gene: -
j_gene: TRBJ1-2
v_gene: TRBV11-2
CDR3aa: CASSNPRRDVTGYTF
CDR3nt: TGTGCCAGCAGCAACCCGCGCAGGGACGTTACGGGCTACACCTTC

abundance: many
d_gene: TRBD1
j_gene: TRBJ1-1
v_gene: TRBV6-5
CDR3aa: CASSYPGTGSTEAFF
CDR3nt: TGTGCCAGCAGTTACCCCGGGACAGGGAGCACTGAAGCTTTCTTT

abundance: -
d_gene: -
j_gene: TRBJ1-1
v_gene: TRBV11-2
CDR3aa: CASSVTGFNTEAFF
CDR3nt: TGTGCCAGCAGCGTGACAGGATTTAACACTGAAGCTTTCTTT

abundance: many
d_gene: -
j_gene: TRBJ1-6
v_gene: TRBV6-5
CDR3aa: CASSYPDSHSPLHF
CDR3nt: TGTGCCAGCAGTTACCCAGATTCCCATTCACCCCTCCACTTT

abundance: -
d_gene: -
j_gene: TRBJ1-2
v_gene: TRBV28
CDR3aa: CASSPEGGNGYTF
CDR3nt: TGTGCCAGCAGCCCCGAAGGGGGGAATGGCTACACCTTC

abundance: -
d_gene: -
j_gene: TRBJ1-2
v_gene: TRBV12-3/TRBV12-4
CDR3aa: CASRATTGSYGYTF
CDR3nt: TGTGCCAGCAGGGCTACGACGGGGTCATATGGCTACACCTTC

abundance: many
d_gene: -
j_gene: TRBJ1-1
v_gene: TRBV19
CDR3aa: CASKGAYTEAFF
CDR3nt: TGTGCCAGTAAGGGCGCTTACACTGAAGCTTTCTTT

abundance: many
d_gene: -
j_gene: TRBJ2-5
v_gene: TRBV6-1
CDR3aa: CASSQPLADSKETQYF
CDR3nt: TGTGCCAGCAGTCAACCCCTTGCAGACTCAAAAGAGACCCAGTACTTC

abundance: many
d_gene: TRBD1
j_gene: TRBJ2-7
v_gene: TRBV20-1
CDR3aa: CSANDRVAYEQYF
CDR3nt: TGCAGTGCAAACGACAGGGTGGCGTACGAGCAGTACTTC

abundance: many
d_gene: TRBD1
j_gene: TRBJ2-5
v_gene: TRBV5-1
CDR3aa: CASSFQGQGEGETQYF
CDR3nt: TGCGCCAGCAGCTTCCAGGGACAGGGGGAAGGAGAGACCCAGTACTTC

abundance: many
d_gene: -
j_gene: TRBJ1-5
v_gene: TRBV6-1
CDR3aa: CASSELGGGYQPQHF
CDR3nt: TGTGCCAGCAGTGAACTTGGAGGAGGATATCAGCCCCAGCATTTT

abundance: -
d_gene: -
j_gene: TRBJ2-7
v_gene: TRBV5-1
CDR3aa: CASSLASPAYEQYF
CDR3nt: TGCGCCAGCAGCTTGGCGTCTCCAGCCTACGAGCAGTACTTC

abundance: many
d_gene: -
j_gene: TRBJ2-2
v_gene: TRBV28
CDR3aa: CASTKPQGSGELFF
CDR3nt: TGTGCCAGCACTAAACCGCAGGGGAGCGGGGAGCTGTTTTTT

abundance: many
d_gene: -
j_gene: TRBJ2-7
v_gene: TRBV7-9
CDR3aa: CASSLGARYEQYF
CDR3nt: TGTGCCAGCAGCTTAGGGGCTAGGTACGAGCAGTACTTC

abundance: -
d_gene: TRBD2
j_gene: TRBJ2-7
v_gene: TRBV12-3/TRBV12-4
CDR3aa: CASSLDRPGTSAYEQYF
CDR3nt: TGTGCCAGCAGTTTAGATCGCCCCGGGACTAGCGCCTACGAGCAGTACTTC

abundance: many
d_gene: TRBD2
j_gene: TRBJ2-5
v_gene: TRBV6-1
CDR3aa: CASSRGRRGTQYF
CDR3nt: TGTGCCAGCAGTCGCGGGAGGAGGGGGACCCAGTACTTC

abundance: many
d_gene: TRBD2
j_gene: TRBJ2-7
v_gene: TRBV7-2
CDR3aa: CASSLQSASGIYEQYF
CDR3nt: TGTGCCAGCAGCTTGCAATCGGCTAGCGGGATCTACGAGCAGTACTTC

abundance: many
d_gene: -
j_gene: TRBJ2-2
v_gene: TRBV27
CDR3aa: CASSFRGSGELFF
CDR3nt: TGTGCCAGCAGTTTCAGGGGCTCCGGGGAGCTGTTTTTT

abundance: -
d_gene: -
j_gene: TRBJ1-5
v_gene: TRBV28
CDR3aa: CASSPGDGNQPQHF
CDR3nt: TGTGCCAGCAGCCCGGGGGACGGCAATCAGCCCCAGCATTTT

abundance: many
d_gene: -
j_gene: TRBJ1-1
v_gene: TRBV19
CDR3aa: CASSMAEYTEAFF
CDR3nt: TGTGCCAGTAGTATGGCGGAATACACTGAAGCTTTCTTT

abundance: many
d_gene: -
j_gene: TRBJ2-7
v_gene: TRBV20-1
CDR3aa: CSAQRRVSYEQYF
CDR3nt: TGCAGTGCTCAAAGGAGGGTCTCCTACGAGCAGTACTTC

abundance: many
d_gene: TRBD2
j_gene: TRBJ2-5
v_gene: TRBV24-1
CDR3aa: CATSGPSGETQYF
CDR3nt: TGTGCCACCAGTGGCCCTAGCGGCGAGACCCAGTACTTC

abundance: many
d_gene: -
j_gene: TRBJ1-5
v_gene: TRBV4-3
CDR3aa: CASSQGEKQPQHF
CDR3nt: TGCGCCAGCAGCCAAGGGGAAAAACAGCCCCAGCATTTT

abundance: many
d_gene: -
j_gene: TRBJ2-7
v_gene: TRBV15
CDR3aa: CATSRELVSYEQYF
CDR3nt: TGTGCCACCAGCAGAGAACTAGTGTCCTACGAGCAGTACTTC

abundance: -
d_gene: -
j_gene: TRBJ2-7
v_gene: TRBV10-3
CDR3aa: CATASGKRPIYEQYF
CDR3nt: TGTGCCACTGCCTCAGGGAAACGCCCCATCTACGAGCAGTACTTC

abundance: -
d_gene: -
j_gene: TRBJ2-5
v_gene: TRBV7-2
CDR3aa: CASSISRVVETQYF
CDR3nt: TGTGCCAGCAGCATTTCCAGGGTAGTGGAGACCCAGTACTTC